This TCR beta chain was sequenced in a study of OX40 agonist ivuxolimab in advanced cancers. Study-level background: Across the patients, intravenous ivuxolimab was delivered every 2 weeks at 0.01 to 10 mg/kg. Of mixed ages from about 23 to 90 and averaging around 60 years, the group was more than 65% male.

The CDR3 loop spans 13 amino acids. The germline V gene has CDR1 MNHNS and CDR2 SASEGT. V dropped 6 bases and J dropped 0 bases, with 8 bases sitting between them. Clones were read by immunoSEQ multiplex PCR, and TCRdb kept only the in-frame ones, dropping some. The sample has 25,000 to 30,000 clones, approximately 93% seen once. The chain joins TRBV6-1 to TRBJ1-1; D remains ambiguous. Specimen: CD4+ or CD8+ T cells sorted from blood, collected in a trial of the OX40 agonist ivuxolimab. This receptor was identified in an adult with an advanced solid tumor such as melanoma, head and neck, liver or kidney cancer. The CDR3 loop reads CASSSDLNTEAFF. The DNA of the CDR3 is TGTGCCAGCAGCTCAGATTTGAACACTGAAGCTTTCTTT.